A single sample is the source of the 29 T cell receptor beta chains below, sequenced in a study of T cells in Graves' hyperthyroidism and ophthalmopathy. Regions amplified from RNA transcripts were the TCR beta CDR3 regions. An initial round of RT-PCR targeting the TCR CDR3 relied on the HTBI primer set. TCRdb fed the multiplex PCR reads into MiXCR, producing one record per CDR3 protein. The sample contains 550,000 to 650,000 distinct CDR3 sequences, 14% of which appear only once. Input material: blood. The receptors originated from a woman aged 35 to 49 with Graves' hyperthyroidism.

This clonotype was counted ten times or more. The CDR3 DNA sequence: TGTGCCAGCAGCCGTGGGTTGGAGAATCAGCCCCAGCATTTT. Translation: CASSRGLENQPQHF. This chain joins TRBV12-3 or TRBV12-4 and TRBJ1-5; D is uncertain. The length of the CDR3 is 14 residues. The V and J ends lost 6 bases and 4 bases respectively, with 13 bases between them.

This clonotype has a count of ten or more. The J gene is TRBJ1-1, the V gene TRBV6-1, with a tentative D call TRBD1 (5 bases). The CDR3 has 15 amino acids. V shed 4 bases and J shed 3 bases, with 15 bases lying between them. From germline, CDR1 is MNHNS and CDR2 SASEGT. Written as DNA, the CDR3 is TGTGCCAGCAGTGGCGTCAGTGTGGGGGACACTGAAGCTTTCTTT. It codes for CASSGVSVGDTEAFF.

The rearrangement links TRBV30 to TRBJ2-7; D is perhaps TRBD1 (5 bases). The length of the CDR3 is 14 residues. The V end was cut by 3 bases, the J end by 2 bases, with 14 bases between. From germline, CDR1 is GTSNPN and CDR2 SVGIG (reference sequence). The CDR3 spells CAWSRQGLTYEQYF. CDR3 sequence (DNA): TGTGCCTGGAGCAGGCAGGGTCTAACCTACGAGCAGTACTTC.

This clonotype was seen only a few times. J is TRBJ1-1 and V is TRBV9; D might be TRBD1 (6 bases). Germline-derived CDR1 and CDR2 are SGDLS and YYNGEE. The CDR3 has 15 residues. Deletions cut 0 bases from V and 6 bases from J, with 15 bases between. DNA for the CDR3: TGTGCCAGCAGCGTAGGGGACACCTCGGACCCTGAAGCTTTCTTT. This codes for CASSVGDTSDPEAFF.

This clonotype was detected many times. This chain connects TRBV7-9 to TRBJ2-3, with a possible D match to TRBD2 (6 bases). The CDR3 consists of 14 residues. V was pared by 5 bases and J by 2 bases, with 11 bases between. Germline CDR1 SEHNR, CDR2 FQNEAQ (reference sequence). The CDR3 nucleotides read TGTGCCAGCAGCGGTCTAGCGAACACAGATACGCAGTATTTT. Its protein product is CASSGLANTDTQYF.

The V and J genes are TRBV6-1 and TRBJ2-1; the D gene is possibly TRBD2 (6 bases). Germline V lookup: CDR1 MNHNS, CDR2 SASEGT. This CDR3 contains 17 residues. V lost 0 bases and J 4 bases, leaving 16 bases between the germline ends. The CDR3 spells CASSEAARRAGYNEQFF. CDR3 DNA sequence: TGTGCCAGCAGTGAAGCAGCCCGGAGGGCGGGGTACAATGAGCAGTTCTTC.

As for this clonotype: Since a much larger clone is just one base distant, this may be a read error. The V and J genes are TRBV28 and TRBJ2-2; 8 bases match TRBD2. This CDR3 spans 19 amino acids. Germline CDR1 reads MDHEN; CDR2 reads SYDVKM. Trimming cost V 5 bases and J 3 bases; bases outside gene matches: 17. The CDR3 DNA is TGTGCCAGCAGTCATCCGGGACCAGCGGGAGTTACCTACACCGGGGAGCTGTTTTTT. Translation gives CASSHPGPAGVTYTGELFF.

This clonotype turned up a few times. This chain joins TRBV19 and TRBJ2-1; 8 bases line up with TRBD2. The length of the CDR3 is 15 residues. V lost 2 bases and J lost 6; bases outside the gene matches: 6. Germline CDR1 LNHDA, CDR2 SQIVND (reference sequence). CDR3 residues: CASSIRLATGNEQFF. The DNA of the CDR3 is TGTGCCAGTAGTATAAGACTAGCGACCGGCAATGAGCAGTTCTTC.

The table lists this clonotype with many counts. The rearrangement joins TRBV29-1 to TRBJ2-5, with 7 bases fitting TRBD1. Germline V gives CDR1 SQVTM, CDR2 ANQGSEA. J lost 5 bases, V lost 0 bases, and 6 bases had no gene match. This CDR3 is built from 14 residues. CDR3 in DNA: TGCAGCGTTGAAGATCCTGAACAGGGGGAGACCCAGTACTTC. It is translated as CSVEDPEQGETQYF.

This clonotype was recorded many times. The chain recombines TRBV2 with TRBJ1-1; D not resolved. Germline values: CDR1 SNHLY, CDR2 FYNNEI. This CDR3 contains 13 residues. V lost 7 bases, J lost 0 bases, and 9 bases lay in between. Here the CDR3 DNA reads TGTGCCAGCACCATAGGAGTGAACACTGAAGCTTTCTTT. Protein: CASTIGVNTEAFF.

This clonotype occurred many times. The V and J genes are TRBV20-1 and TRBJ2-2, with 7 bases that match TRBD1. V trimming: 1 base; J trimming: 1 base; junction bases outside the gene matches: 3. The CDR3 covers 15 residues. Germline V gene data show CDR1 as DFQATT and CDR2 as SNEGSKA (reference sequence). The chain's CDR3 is CSARGRQGNTGELFF. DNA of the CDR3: TGCAGTGCTAGAGGGCGACAGGGGAACACCGGGGAGCTGTTTTTT.

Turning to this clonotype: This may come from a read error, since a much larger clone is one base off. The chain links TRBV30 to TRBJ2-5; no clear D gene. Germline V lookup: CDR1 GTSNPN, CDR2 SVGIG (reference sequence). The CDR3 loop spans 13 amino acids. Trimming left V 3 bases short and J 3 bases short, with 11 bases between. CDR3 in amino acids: CAWRAPPKETQYF. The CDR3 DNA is TGTGCCTGGAGGGCCCCTCCGAAAGAGACCCAGTACTTC. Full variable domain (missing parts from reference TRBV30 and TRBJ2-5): SQTIHQWPATLVQPVGSPLSLECTVEGTSNPNLYWYRQAAGRGLQLLFYSVGIGQISSEVPQNLSASRPQDRQFILSSKKLLLSDSGFYLCAWRAPPKETQYFGPGTRLLVL.

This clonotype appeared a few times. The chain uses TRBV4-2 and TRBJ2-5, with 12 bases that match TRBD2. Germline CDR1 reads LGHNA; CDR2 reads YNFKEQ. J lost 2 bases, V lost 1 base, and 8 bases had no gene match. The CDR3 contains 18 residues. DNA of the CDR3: TGTGCCAGCAGCCAAGTATCAGGGACTAGCGGGCCTCAAGAGACCCAGTACTTC. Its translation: CASSQVSGTSGPQETQYF.

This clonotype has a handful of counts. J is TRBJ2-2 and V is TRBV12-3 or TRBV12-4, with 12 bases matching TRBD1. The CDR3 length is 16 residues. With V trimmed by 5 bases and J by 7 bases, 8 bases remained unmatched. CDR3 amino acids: CASSQGTGGGIGELFF. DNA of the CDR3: TGTGCCAGCAGTCAAGGGACAGGGGGCGGGATCGGGGAGCTGTTTTTT.

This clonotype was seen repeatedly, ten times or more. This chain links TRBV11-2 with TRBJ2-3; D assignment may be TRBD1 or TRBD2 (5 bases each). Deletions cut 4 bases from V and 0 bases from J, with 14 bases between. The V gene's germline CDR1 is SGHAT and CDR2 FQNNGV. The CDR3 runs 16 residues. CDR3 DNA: TGTGCCAGCAGCTCGGGGCAGGACTTTAGCACAGATACGCAGTATTTT. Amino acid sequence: CASSSGQDFSTDTQYF.

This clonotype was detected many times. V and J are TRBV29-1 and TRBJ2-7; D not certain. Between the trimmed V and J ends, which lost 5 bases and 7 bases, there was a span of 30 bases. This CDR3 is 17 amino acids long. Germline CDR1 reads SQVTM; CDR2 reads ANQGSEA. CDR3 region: CSVQIEATTPSGTEQYF. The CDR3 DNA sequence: TGCAGCGTTCAAATTGAGGCCACTACTCCCTCGGGTACTGAGCAGTACTTC.

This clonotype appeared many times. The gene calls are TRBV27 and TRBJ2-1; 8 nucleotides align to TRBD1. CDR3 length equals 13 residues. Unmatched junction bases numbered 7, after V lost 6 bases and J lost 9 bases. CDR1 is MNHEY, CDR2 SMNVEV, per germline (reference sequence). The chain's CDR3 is CASRVPGGGEQFF. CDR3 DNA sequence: TGTGCCAGCAGGGTCCCAGGGGGCGGTGAGCAGTTCTTC.

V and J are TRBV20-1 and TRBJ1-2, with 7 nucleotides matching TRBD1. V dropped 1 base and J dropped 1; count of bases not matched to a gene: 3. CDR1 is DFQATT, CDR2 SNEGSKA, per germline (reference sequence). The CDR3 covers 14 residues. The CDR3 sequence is CSARGQGLNYGYTF. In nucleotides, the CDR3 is TGCAGTGCTAGAGGACAGGGCCTTAACTATGGCTACACCTTC.

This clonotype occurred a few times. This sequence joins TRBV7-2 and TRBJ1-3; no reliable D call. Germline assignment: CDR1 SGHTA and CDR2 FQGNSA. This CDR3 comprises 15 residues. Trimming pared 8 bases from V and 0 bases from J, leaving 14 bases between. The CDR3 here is CASASTSFSGNTIYF. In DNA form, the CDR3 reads TGTGCCAGCGCTTCTACCAGTTTCTCTGGAAACACCATATATTTT.

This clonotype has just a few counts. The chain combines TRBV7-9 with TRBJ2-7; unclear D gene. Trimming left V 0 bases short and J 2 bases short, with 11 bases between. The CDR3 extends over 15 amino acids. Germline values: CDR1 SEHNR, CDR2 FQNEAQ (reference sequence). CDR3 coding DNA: TGTGCCAGCAGCTTAGCTCCAGGAGAACCCTACGAGCAGTACTTC. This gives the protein CASSLAPGEPYEQYF.

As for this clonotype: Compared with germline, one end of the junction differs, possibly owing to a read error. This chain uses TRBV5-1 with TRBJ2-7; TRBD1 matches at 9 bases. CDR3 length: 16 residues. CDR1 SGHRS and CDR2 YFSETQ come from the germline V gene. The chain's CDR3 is CASSGVPGQGSYGQYF. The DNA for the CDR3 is TGCGCCAGCAGCGGGGTTCCGGGACAGGGCTCCTACGGGCAGTACTTC.

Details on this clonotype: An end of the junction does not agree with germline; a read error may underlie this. The DNA for the CDR3 is TGTGCCAGCAGCTTAGCATCTAGCGGGAGCAGAGAGGCCCAGTACTTC. Amino acid sequence: CASSLASSGSREAQYF. The gene calls are TRBV7-2 and TRBJ2-5, with 10 bases aligning to TRBD2. The germline CDR1 and CDR2 sequences are SGHTA and FQGNSA. The CDR3 is made up of 16 amino acids.

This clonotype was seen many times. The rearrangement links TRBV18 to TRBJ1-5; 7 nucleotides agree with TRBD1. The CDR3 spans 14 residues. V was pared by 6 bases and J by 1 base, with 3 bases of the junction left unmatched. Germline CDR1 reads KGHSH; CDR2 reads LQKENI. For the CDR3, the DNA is TGTGCCAGCTCCACGGGACAGAGCAATCAGCCCCAGCATTTT. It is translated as CASSTGQSNQPQHF.

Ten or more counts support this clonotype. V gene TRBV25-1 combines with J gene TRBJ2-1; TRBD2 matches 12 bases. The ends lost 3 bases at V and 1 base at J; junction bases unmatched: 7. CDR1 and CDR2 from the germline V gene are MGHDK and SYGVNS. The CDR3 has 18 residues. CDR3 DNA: TGTGCCAGCAGTGAGGGACTAGCGGGCCTATTTTCCTACAATGAGCAGTTCTTC. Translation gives CASSEGLAGLFSYNEQFF.

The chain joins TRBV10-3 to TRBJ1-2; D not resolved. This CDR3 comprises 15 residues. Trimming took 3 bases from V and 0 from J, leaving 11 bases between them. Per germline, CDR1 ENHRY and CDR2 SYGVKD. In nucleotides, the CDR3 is TGTGCCATCAGTGATGAGAGAGTCACTAACTATGGCTACACCTTC. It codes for CAISDERVTNYGYTF.

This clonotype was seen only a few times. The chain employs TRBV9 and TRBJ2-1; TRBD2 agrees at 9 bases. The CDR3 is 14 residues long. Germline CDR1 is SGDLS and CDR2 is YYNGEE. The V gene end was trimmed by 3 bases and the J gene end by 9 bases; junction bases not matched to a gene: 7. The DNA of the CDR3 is TGTGCCAGCAGCGCTAGCGGGATCGGCGTTGAGCAGTTCTTC. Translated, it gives CASSASGIGVEQFF.

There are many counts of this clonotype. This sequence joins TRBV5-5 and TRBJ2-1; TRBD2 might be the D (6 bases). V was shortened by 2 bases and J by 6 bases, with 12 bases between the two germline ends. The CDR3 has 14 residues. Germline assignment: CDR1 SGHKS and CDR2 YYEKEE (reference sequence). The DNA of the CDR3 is TGTGCCAGCAGCTTCGGACTAAACTCCAATGAGCAGTTCTTC. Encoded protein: CASSFGLNSNEQFF.

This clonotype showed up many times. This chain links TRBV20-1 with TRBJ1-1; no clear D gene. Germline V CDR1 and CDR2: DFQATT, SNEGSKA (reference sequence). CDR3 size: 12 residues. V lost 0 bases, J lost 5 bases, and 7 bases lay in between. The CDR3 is CSAREVDTEAFF. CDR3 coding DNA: TGCAGTGCTAGAGAGGTGGATACTGAAGCTTTCTTT.

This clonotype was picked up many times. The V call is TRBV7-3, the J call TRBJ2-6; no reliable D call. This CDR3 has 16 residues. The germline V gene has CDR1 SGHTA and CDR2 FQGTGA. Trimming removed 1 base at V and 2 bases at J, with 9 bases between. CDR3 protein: CASSLNPSAGANVLTF. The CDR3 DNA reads TGTGCCAGCAGCTTAAATCCGAGCGCTGGGGCCAACGTCCTGACTTTC.